This TCR beta chain stems from a study of CD8 T cells in ankylosing spondylitis. The table lists this clonotype with many counts. J gave up 6 bases and V 6 bases, and 12 bases lay outside the gene matches. Germline CDR1 is SGHRS and CDR2 is YFSETQ. The length of the CDR3 is 15 residues. TCRdb redid the calling of the 5' RACE reads with MiXCR, one entry per CDR3 protein. The sample consists of fewer than 150,000 distinct CDR3 sequences, approximately 7.3% of them appearing once. Material for sequencing was blood, either unsorted or a sorted T cell fraction (not recorded which). The sequence derives from a female donor with ankylosing spondylitis or in good health (not recorded which). V gene TRBV5-1 combines with J gene TRBJ1-1; 9 positions agree with TRBD1. The CDR3, as DNA: TGCGCCAGCACCATAACAGGGGGCAAGATGGCTGAAGCTTTCTTT. Its translation is CASTITGGKMAEAFF.